These 16 T cell receptor beta chains were sequenced from one sample in a study of patients and donors after allogeneic stem cell transplantation. TCRdb re-analysed the RT-PCR reads in MiXCR, keeping a single row per CDR3 protein. The sample shows approximately 210,000 distinct CDR3 sequences, roughly two fifths of them seen only once. Sequencing was performed on blood, either unsorted or a sorted T cell fraction (not recorded which). These receptors were obtained from a human donor who was either an allogeneic HSCT recipient or a stem cell or donor lymphocyte infusion donor (not recorded which). It is not recorded whose cells these are; they may come from a transplant donor.

The chain has TRBV5-6 and TRBJ1-1, with no clear D. CDR1 and CDR2 from the germline V gene are SGHDT and YYEEEE. The CDR3 covers 12 residues. The V and J ends lost 2 bases and 4 bases respectively, with 6 bases between them. In nucleotides, the CDR3 is TGTGCCAGCAGCTTCGCAGTCACTGAAGCTTTCTTT. Translated, it gives CASSFAVTEAFF. Full variable domain (remainder filled in from reference TRBV5-6 and TRBJ1-1): DAGVTQSPTHLIKTRGQQVTLRCSPKSGHDTVSWYQQALGQGPQFIFQYYEEEERQRGNFPDRFSGHQFPNYSSELNVNALLLGDSALYLCASSFAVTEAFFGQGTRLTVV.

The chain combines TRBV28 with TRBJ2-3, with 7 bases that match TRBD2. The CDR3 sequence is 14 residues long. After removal of 3 bases from V and 3 bases from J, the junction contained 3 bases not matched to a gene. Germline CDR1 reads MDHEN; CDR2 reads SYDVKM. The CDR3 coding sequence is TGTGCCAGCAGTTTGCGGGAGCCGACAGATACGCAGTATTTT. Residues: CASSLREPTDTQYF.

Only one count was recorded for this clonotype. This chain uses TRBV20-1 with TRBJ1-1, with D unresolved. The CDR3 is 12 amino acids. V was pared by 3 bases and J by 4 bases, with 9 bases between. Per the germline V gene, CDR1 is DFQATT and CDR2 is SNEGSKA (reference sequence). CDR3 amino acids: CSARVGVTEAFF. The DNA of the CDR3 is TGCAGTGCTAGGGTAGGTGTCACTGAAGCTTTCTTT.

This clonotype was recorded a few times. This sequence joins TRBV7-2 and TRBJ2-1, with D possibly matching TRBD2 (6 bases). Germline V CDR1 and CDR2: SGHTA, FQGNSA. Deletions cut 3 bases from V and 6 bases from J, with 12 bases between. There are 14 residues in the CDR3. For the CDR3, the DNA is TGTGCCAGCAGCTTTACTAGCCCCTTCAATGAGCAGTTCTTC. It specifies CASSFTSPFNEQFF. Full variable domain (rest looked up from reference TRBV7-2 and TRBJ2-1): GAGVSQSPSNKVTEKGKDVELRCDPISGHTALYWYRQSLGQGLEFLIYFQGNSAPDKSGLPSDRFSAERTGGSVSTLTIQRTQQEDSAVYLCASSFTSPFNEQFFGPGTRLTVL.

This clonotype turned up a few times. The chain couples TRBV12-3 or TRBV12-4 to TRBJ1-1, with a tentative D call TRBD1 (6 bases). This CDR3 has 16 amino acids. Trimming cost V 5 bases and J 1 base, with 17 bases left between them. In DNA form, the CDR3 reads TGTGCCAGCAGTCTTGACAGGTCATTAGGGAACACTGAAGCTTTCTTT. Protein: CASSLDRSLGNTEAFF.

The chain links TRBV12-3 or TRBV12-4 to TRBJ2-7; D possibly uses TRBD1 or TRBD2 (5 bases each). This CDR3 region has 14 residues. Trimming shortened V by 1 base and J by 3 bases, and 10 bases separated the two germline ends. CDR3 residues: CASSLGGRYYEQYF. Here the CDR3 DNA reads TGTGCCAGCAGTTTAGGGGGACGGTACTACGAGCAGTACTTC.

The CDR3 DNA sequence: TGTGCCAGCAGTATTCGTCAGGGACAGTCTGGAAACACCATATATTTT. It encodes CASSIRQGQSGNTIYF. V is TRBV28 and J is TRBJ1-3; 7 bases match TRBD1. Germline V gene sequence: CDR1 MDHEN, CDR2 SYDVKM. CDR3 length equals 16 residues. J gave up 1 base and V 5 bases, and 8 bases lay outside the gene matches.

The chain links TRBV7-9 to TRBJ1-2; D remains ambiguous. The CDR3 loop spans 13 amino acids. V lost 5 bases and J lost 8, with 15 bases in between. Per germline, CDR1 SEHNR and CDR2 FQNEAQ (reference sequence). The CDR3 region has the DNA TGTGCCAGCAGCCCCCGAATTGAGGAGGGCTACACCTTC. Its translation: CASSPRIEEGYTF.

The chain combines TRBV4-2 with TRBJ2-3; D might be TRBD1 (5 bases). The germline CDR1 and CDR2 sequences are LGHNA and YNFKEQ. Trimming left V 0 bases short and J 0 bases short, with 13 bases between. The CDR3 is 17 amino acids. The CDR3 DNA follows: TGTGCCAGCAGCCAAGAGTCCAGGGCAACTAGCACAGATACGCAGTATTTT. Translation gives CASSQESRATSTDTQYF.

The chain joins TRBV29-1 to TRBJ1-2; D is possibly TRBD1 (6 bases). CDR3 length: 13 amino acids. The germline gives CDR1 SQVTM, CDR2 ANQGSEA. Trimming shortened V by 6 bases and J by 4 bases, and 15 bases separated the two germline ends. The CDR3 DNA sequence: TGCAGCGTACCGGCAGGGGACGTCTATGGCTACACCTTC. This encodes CSVPAGDVYGYTF.

The chain couples TRBV12-3 or TRBV12-4 to TRBJ2-2; 15 nucleotides align to TRBD2. V was clipped by 5 bases and J by 1 base; unmatched bases: 2. The CDR3 runs to 17 residues. DNA of the CDR3: TGTGCCAGCAGTCAGGGACTAGCGGGAGGGAACACCGGGGAGCTGTTTTTT. Protein: CASSQGLAGGNTGELFF.

Notes on this clonotype: Just one base apart from a much larger clone, this may be a read error. The chain couples TRBV6-4 to TRBJ1-2, with 7 bases aligning to TRBD1. The CDR3 consists of 14 residues. Germline values: CDR1 MRHNA, CDR2 SNTAGT. The J segment lost 2 bases and the V segment lost 0 bases, leaving 0 bases of the junction unmatched. The CDR3 reads CASSDSTGNYGYTF. The CDR3 bases are TGTGCCAGCAGTGACTCGACAGGGAACTATGGCTACACCTTC.

The chain carries TRBV4-3 and TRBJ1-2; 7 positions agree with TRBD1. Per germline, CDR1 LGHNA and CDR2 YSLEER. V shed 0 bases, J shed 0 bases, and the junction held 7 bases outside the gene matches. The CDR3 runs 17 residues. CDR3 bases: TGCGCCAGCAGCCAAGAGCCTCGGACAGGAGCTAACTATGGCTACACCTTC. Amino acids: CASSQEPRTGANYGYTF.

The rearrangement uses TRBV29-1 and TRBJ2-1; D might be TRBD1 (6 bases). V dropped 3 bases and J dropped 4 bases, with 13 bases sitting between them. Germline V CDR1 and CDR2: SQVTM, ANQGSEA. CDR3 size: 14 residues. As DNA, the CDR3 is TGCAGCGTTGAGGCAGGGGCCGGATACAATGAGCAGTTCTTC. Encoded protein: CSVEAGAGYNEQFF.

In this sample, this clonotype turned up a few times. This chain links TRBV5-1 with TRBJ1-1, with TRBD1 matching 7 bases. The CDR3 contains 12 residues. Germline V gene data show CDR1 as SGHRS and CDR2 as YFSETQ. The V segment lost 3 bases and the J segment 7 bases; nucleotides outside the gene matches: 3. CDR3 residues: CASSSRDSEAFF. The DNA for the CDR3 is TGCGCCAGCAGCTCTAGGGACAGTGAAGCTTTCTTT.

The chain is built from TRBV30 and TRBJ1-2; D remains unclear. The CDR3 has 8 residues. Germline assignment: CDR1 GTSNPN and CDR2 SVGIG (reference sequence). The CDR3 is CGGNGYTF. CDR3 nucleotides: TGTGGAGGGAATGGCTACACCTTC.